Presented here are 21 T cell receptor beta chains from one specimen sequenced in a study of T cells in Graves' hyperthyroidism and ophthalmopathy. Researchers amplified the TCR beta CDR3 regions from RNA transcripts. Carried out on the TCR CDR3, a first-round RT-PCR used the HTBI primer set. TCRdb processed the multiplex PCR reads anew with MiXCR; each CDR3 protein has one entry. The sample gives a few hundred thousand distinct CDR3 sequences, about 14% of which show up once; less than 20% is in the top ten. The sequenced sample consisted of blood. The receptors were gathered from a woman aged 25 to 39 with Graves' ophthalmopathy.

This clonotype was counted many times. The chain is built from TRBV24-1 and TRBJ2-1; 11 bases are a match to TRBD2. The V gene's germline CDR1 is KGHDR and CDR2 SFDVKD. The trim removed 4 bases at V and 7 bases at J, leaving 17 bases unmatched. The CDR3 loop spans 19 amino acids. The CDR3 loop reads CATSDPPGVASGGNNEQFF. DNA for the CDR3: TGTGCCACCAGTGACCCTCCTGGAGTAGCTAGCGGGGGGAATAATGAGCAGTTCTTC.

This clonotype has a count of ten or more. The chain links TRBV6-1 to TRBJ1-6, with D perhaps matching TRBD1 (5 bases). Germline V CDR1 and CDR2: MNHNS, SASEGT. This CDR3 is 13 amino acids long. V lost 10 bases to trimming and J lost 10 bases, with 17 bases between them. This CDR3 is CATQGEGVSPLHF. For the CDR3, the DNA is TGTGCCACTCAGGGTGAGGGTGTCTCACCCCTCCACTTT.

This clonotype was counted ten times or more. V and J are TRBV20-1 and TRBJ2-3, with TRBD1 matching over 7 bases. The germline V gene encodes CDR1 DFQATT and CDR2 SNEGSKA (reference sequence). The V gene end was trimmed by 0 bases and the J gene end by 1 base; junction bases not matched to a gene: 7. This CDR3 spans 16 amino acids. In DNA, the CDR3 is TGCAGTGCTAGAGATCTGAGACAGGGTCGCACAGATACGCAGTATTTT. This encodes CSARDLRQGRTDTQYF.

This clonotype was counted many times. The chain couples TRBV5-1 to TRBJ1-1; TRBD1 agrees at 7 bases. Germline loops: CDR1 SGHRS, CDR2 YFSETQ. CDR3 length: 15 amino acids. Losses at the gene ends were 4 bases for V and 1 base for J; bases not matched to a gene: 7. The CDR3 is CASSASGTENTEAFF. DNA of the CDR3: TGCGCCAGCAGCGCGTCCGGGACAGAGAACACTGAAGCTTTCTTT.

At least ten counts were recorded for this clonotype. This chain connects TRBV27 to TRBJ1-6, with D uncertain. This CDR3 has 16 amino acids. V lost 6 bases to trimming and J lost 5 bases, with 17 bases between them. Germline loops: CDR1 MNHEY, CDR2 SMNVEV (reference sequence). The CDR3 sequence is CASRPGGRVNNSPLHF. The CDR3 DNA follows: TGTGCCAGCAGGCCGGGAGGGAGGGTAAATAATTCACCCCTCCACTTT.

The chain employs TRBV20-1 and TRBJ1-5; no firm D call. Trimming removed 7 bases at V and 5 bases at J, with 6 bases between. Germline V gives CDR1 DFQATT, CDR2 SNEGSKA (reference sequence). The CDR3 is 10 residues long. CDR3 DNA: TGCAGTGTTAGTCATCAGCCCCAGCATTTT. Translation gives CSVSHQPQHF.

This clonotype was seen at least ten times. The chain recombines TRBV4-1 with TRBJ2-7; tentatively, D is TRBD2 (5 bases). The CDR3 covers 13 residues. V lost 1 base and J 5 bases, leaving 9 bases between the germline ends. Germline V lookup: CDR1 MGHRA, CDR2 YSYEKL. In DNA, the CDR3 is TGCGCCAGCAGCCAAGCGGGGAGAGACGAGCAGTACTTC. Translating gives CASSQAGRDEQYF.

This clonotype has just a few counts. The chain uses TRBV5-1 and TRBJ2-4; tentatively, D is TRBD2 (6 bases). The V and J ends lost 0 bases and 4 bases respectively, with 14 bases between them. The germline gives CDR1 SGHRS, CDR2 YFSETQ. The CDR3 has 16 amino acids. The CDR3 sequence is CASSLGSGRTKNIQYF. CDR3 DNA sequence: TGCGCCAGCAGCTTGGGATCTGGGAGGACAAAAAACATTCAGTACTTC.

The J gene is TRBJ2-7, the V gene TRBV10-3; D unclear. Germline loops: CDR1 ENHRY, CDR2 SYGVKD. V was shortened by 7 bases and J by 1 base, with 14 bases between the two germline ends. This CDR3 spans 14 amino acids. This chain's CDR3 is CAINLGPMSYEQYF. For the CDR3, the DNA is TGTGCCATCAACCTGGGTCCTATGTCCTACGAGCAGTACTTC.

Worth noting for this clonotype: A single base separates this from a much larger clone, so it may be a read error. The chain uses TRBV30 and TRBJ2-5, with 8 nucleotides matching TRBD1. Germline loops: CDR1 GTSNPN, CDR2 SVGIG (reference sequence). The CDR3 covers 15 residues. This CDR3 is CSWNTAGGLSETQYF. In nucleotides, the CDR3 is TGTTCCTGGAACACGGCAGGGGGCCTATCGGAGACCCAGTACTTC.

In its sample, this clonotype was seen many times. The CDR3 protein is CASSQPLGGPRYGYTF. CDR3 nucleotides: TGTGCCAGCAGCCAACCGTTAGGGGGACCGCGCTATGGCTACACCTTC. The chain couples TRBV7-2 to TRBJ1-2; maybe TRBD1 (6 bases). Trimming took 5 bases from V and 4 from J, leaving 20 bases between them. Germline V gene sequence: CDR1 SGHTA, CDR2 FQGNSA. The length of the CDR3 is 16 residues. Variable domain in full (rest from reference TRBV7-2 and TRBJ1-2): GAGVSQSPSNKVTEKGKDVELRCDPISGHTALYWYRQSLGQGLEFLIYFQGNSAPDKSGLPSDRFSAERTGGSVSTLTIQRTQQEDSAVYLCASSQPLGGPRYGYTFGSGTRLTVV.

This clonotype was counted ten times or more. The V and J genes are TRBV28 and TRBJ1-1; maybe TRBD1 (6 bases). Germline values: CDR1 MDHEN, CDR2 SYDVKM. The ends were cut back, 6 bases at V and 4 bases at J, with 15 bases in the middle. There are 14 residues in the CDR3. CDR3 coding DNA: TGTGCCAGCAGAGGACAGATCTTCGGCACTGAAGCTTTCTTT. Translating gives CASRGQIFGTEAFF. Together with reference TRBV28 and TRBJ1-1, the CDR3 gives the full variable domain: DVKVTQSSRYLVKRTGEKVFLECVQDMDHENMFWYRQDPGLGLRLIYFSYDVKMKEKGDIPEGYSVSREKKERFSLILESASTNQTSMYLCASRGQIFGTEAFFGQGTRLTVV.

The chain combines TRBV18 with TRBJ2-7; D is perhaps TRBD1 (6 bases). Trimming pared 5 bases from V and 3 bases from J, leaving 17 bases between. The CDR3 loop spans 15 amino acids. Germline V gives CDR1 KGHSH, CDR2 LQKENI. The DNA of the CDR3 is TGTGCCAGCTCAACGTACGGGACAACACTCTACGAGCAGTACTTC. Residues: CASSTYGTTLYEQYF. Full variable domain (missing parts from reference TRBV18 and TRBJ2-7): NAGVMQNPRHLVRRRGQEARLRCSPMKGHSHVYWYRQLPEEGLKFMVYLQKENIIDESGMPKERFSAEFPKEGPSILRIQQVVRGDSAAYFCASSTYGTTLYEQYFGPGTRLTVT.

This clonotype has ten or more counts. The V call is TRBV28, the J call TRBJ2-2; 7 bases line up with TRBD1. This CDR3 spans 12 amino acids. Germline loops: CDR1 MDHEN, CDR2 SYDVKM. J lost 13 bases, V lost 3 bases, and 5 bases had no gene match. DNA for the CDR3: TGTGCCAGCAGTTTGACAGGGACCGCGCTGTTTTTT. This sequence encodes CASSLTGTALFF.

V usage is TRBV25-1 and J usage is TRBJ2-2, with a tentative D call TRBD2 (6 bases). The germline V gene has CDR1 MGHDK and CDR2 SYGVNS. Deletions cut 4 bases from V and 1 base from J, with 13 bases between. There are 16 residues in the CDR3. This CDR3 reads CASSAAGRKNTGELFF. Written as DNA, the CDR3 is TGTGCCAGCAGTGCGGCGGGGCGCAAGAACACCGGGGAGCTGTTTTTT.

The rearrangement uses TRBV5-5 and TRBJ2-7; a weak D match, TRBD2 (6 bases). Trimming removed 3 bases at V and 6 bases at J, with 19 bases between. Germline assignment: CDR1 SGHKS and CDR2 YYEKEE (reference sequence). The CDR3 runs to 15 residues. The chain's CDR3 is CASSWGVEGGSEQYF. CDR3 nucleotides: TGTGCCAGCAGCTGGGGGGTGGAGGGAGGCTCCGAGCAGTACTTC.

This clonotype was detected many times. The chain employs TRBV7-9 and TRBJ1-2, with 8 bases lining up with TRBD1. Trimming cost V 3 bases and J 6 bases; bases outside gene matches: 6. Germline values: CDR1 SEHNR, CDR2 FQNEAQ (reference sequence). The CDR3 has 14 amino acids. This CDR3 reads CASSFTGGNDGYTF. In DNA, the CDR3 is TGTGCCAGCAGCTTCACAGGGGGGAATGATGGCTACACCTTC.

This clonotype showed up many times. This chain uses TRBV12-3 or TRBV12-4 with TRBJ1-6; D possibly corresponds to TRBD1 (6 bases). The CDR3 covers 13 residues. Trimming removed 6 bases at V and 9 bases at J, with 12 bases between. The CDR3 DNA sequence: TGTGCCAGCAGAGGACAGACCTTTTCACCCCTCCACTTT. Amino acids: CASRGQTFSPLHF.

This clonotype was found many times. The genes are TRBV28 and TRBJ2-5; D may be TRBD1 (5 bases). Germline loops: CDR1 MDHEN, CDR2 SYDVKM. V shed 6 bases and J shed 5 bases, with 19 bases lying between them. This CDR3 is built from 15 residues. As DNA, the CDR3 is TGTGCCAGCAGGGACCGCAGGGAACACAAGGAGACCCAGTACTTC. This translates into CASRDRREHKETQYF. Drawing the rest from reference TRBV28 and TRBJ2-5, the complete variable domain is DVKVTQSSRYLVKRTGEKVFLECVQDMDHENMFWYRQDPGLGLRLIYFSYDVKMKEKGDIPEGYSVSREKKERFSLILESASTNQTSMYLCASRDRREHKETQYFGPGTRLLVL.

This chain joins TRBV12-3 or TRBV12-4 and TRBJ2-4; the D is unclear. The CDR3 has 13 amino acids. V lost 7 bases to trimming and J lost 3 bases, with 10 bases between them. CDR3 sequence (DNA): TGTGCCAGCATCCTCTCTGGCAAAAACATTCAGTACTTC. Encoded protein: CASILSGKNIQYF.

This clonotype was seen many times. The CDR3 sequence is CASSSYTGLSETQYF. As DNA, the CDR3 is TGTGCCAGCAGTTCCTACACAGGACTCTCGGAGACCCAGTACTTC. The chain recombines TRBV28 with TRBJ2-5, with D perhaps assigned TRBD1 or TRBD2 (5 bases each). With 4 bases removed from V and 5 bases from J, the gap between germline ends came to 17 bases. This CDR3 contains 15 residues. Germline V gene sequence: CDR1 MDHEN, CDR2 SYDVKM.